The rows below give T cell receptor beta chains drawn from one sample of a study of blood T cell repertoires in COVID-19. Here immunoSEQ multiplex PCR was the method, and the copy in TCRdb shows in-frame clones only, minus some. The sample includes approximately 440,000 clones, 80% to 95% of them seen just once. The sequencing sample was made of PBMCs or T cells enriched from blood (not recorded which). The receptors here all came from a man between 18 and 35 years old who had recovered from COVID-19. Both conserved end residues are part of each CDR3. Each record gives: D gene, V gene, clone size, J gene, CDR3 DNA, CDR3 protein. D genes are given only for firm matches. The listing skips clone size in some rows; elsewhere it reads once, few, many or a size class.

D gene: -
V gene: TRBV6-2/TRBV6-3
clone size: -
J gene: TRBJ1-5
CDR3 DNA: TGTGCCAGCAGTCGTTCGGGGGACCAGCCCCAGCATTTT
CDR3 protein: CASSRSGDQPQHF

D gene: -
V gene: TRBV15
clone size: once
J gene: TRBJ1-6
CDR3 DNA: TGTGCCACCAGCAGAGTGTCAGAAAATTCACCCCTCCACTTT
CDR3 protein: CATSRVSENSPLHF

D gene: -
V gene: TRBV7-3
clone size: -
J gene: TRBJ1-6
CDR3 DNA: TGTGCCAGCAGCAAGGACGGACTCTATAATTCACCCCTCCACTTT
CDR3 protein: CASSKDGLYNSPLHF

D gene: -
V gene: TRBV18
clone size: -
J gene: TRBJ1-1
CDR3 DNA: TGTGCCAGCTCACCAATAACGGCTGAAGCTTTCTTT
CDR3 protein: CASSPITAEAFF

D gene: -
V gene: TRBV27
clone size: -
J gene: TRBJ1-1
CDR3 DNA: TGTGCCAGCAGTTCAGTGAACACTGAAGCTTTCTTT
CDR3 protein: CASSSVNTEAFF

D gene: TRBD1
V gene: TRBV5-1
clone size: -
J gene: TRBJ2-1
CDR3 DNA: TGCGCCAGCAGCCTGACATTGGGGACAGGGATATACAATGAGCAGTTCTTC
CDR3 protein: CASSLTLGTGIYNEQFF

D gene: TRBD1
V gene: TRBV24-1
clone size: -
J gene: TRBJ1-2
CDR3 DNA: TGTGCCACCAGTGACCGGACAGGGAACTATGGCTACACCTTC
CDR3 protein: CATSDRTGNYGYTF

D gene: -
V gene: TRBV29-1
clone size: -
J gene: TRBJ1-1
CDR3 DNA: TGCAGCGTTGGTCGGTGTGCCCAAATGAACACTGAAGCTTTCTTT
CDR3 protein: CSVGRCAQMNTEAFF

D gene: -
V gene: TRBV3-1/TRBV3-2
clone size: once
J gene: TRBJ1-4
CDR3 DNA: TGTGCCAGCAGCCAGGGCAGCTCTCTCGCAACTAATGAAAAACTGTTTTTT
CDR3 protein: CASSQGSSLATNEKLFF

D gene: TRBD1
V gene: TRBV10-2
clone size: -
J gene: TRBJ1-2
CDR3 DNA: TGCGCCAGCAGTGAGAGGACAGGGGGTTTTGGTACCTTC
CDR3 protein: CASSERTGGFGTF

D gene: -
V gene: TRBV27
clone size: -
J gene: TRBJ2-7
CDR3 DNA: TGTGCCAGCAGAAACCGGGGGAACTACGAGCAGTACTTC
CDR3 protein: CASRNRGNYEQYF

D gene: TRBD1
V gene: TRBV27
clone size: -
J gene: TRBJ2-7
CDR3 DNA: TGTGCCAGCAGTGTTACCTCCGGGACAGACTACGAGCAGTACTTC
CDR3 protein: CASSVTSGTDYEQYF

D gene: TRBD1
V gene: TRBV9
clone size: once
J gene: TRBJ2-3
CDR3 DNA: TGTGCCAGCAACAAGGACAGGGGGACAGATACGCAGTATTTT
CDR3 protein: CASNKDRGTDTQYF

D gene: -
V gene: TRBV7-2
clone size: -
J gene: TRBJ2-1
CDR3 DNA: TGTGCCAGCAACGACTATCCGTCCAATGAGCAGTTCTTC
CDR3 protein: CASNDYPSNEQFF

D gene: -
V gene: TRBV7-9
clone size: -
J gene: TRBJ1-1
CDR3 DNA: TGTGCCAGCAGCTTAGATCTGGGGAGCACTGAAGCTTTCTTT
CDR3 protein: CASSLDLGSTEAFF

D gene: -
V gene: TRBV14
clone size: once
J gene: TRBJ1-5
CDR3 DNA: TGTGCCAGCAGCCAAGCTCCGAGGGACACCAATAGCAATCAGCCCCAGCATTTT
CDR3 protein: CASSQAPRDTNSNQPQHF

D gene: TRBD2
V gene: TRBV7-3
clone size: once
J gene: TRBJ2-3
CDR3 DNA: TGTGCCAGCAGCTCTCCTGCCGGGACTAGCGATGATACGCAGTATTTT
CDR3 protein: CASSSPAGTSDDTQYF

D gene: TRBD1
V gene: TRBV5-1
clone size: -
J gene: TRBJ1-6
CDR3 DNA: TGCGCCAGCAGCCAGCCGGGACAGGGGTTGAATTCACCCCTCCACTTT
CDR3 protein: CASSQPGQGLNSPLHF

D gene: TRBD1
V gene: TRBV5-6
clone size: -
J gene: TRBJ1-1
CDR3 DNA: TGTGCCAGCAGCTTGCGGGACAGGAACACTGAAGCTTTCTTT
CDR3 protein: CASSLRDRNTEAFF

D gene: TRBD2
V gene: TRBV7-2
clone size: -
J gene: TRBJ2-7
CDR3 DNA: TGTGCCAGCAGCTTATATTCTAGCGGGAGCTTGAGCTTC
CDR3 protein: CASSLYSSGSLSF

D gene: -
V gene: TRBV5-8
clone size: -
J gene: TRBJ1-5
CDR3 DNA: TGTGCCAGCAGCGTAGGACTTAATAGCAATCAGCCCCAGCATTTT
CDR3 protein: CASSVGLNSNQPQHF

D gene: TRBD1
V gene: TRBV5-4
clone size: -
J gene: TRBJ1-2
CDR3 DNA: TGTGCCAGCAGCGTACAGGGGAACTATGGCTACACCTTC
CDR3 protein: CASSVQGNYGYTF

D gene: -
V gene: TRBV3-1/TRBV3-2
clone size: -
J gene: TRBJ1-2
CDR3 DNA: TGTGCCAGCAGCCAAGGGCCGGGGACTCCCTATGGCTACACCTTC
CDR3 protein: CASSQGPGTPYGYTF

D gene: TRBD1
V gene: TRBV3-1/TRBV3-2
clone size: -
J gene: TRBJ1-1
CDR3 DNA: TGTGCCAGCAGCCAAGGGACAGGCATTGAAGCTTTCTTT
CDR3 protein: CASSQGTGIEAFF

D gene: TRBD1
V gene: TRBV5-1
clone size: -
J gene: TRBJ1-2
CDR3 DNA: TGCGCCAGCAGCTTGGAAAGGGGGCCTGTGGATGGCTACACCTTC
CDR3 protein: CASSLERGPVDGYTF

D gene: TRBD1
V gene: TRBV2
clone size: once
J gene: TRBJ1-6
CDR3 DNA: TGTGCCAGCATTCGGACAGGGAATAATTCACCCCTCCACTTT
CDR3 protein: CASIRTGNNSPLHF

D gene: -
V gene: TRBV12-3/TRBV12-4
clone size: -
J gene: TRBJ2-1
CDR3 DNA: TGTGCCAGCAGTTTACAGGGAGGCGATGAGCAGTTCTTC
CDR3 protein: CASSLQGGDEQFF

D gene: TRBD2
V gene: TRBV3-1/TRBV3-2
clone size: -
J gene: TRBJ2-1
CDR3 DNA: TGTGCCAGCAGCCAAGCTAGCGGGAAATACAATGAGCAGTTCTTC
CDR3 protein: CASSQASGKYNEQFF

D gene: -
V gene: TRBV29-1
clone size: -
J gene: TRBJ2-7
CDR3 DNA: TGCAGCGTTGAACAGGGCTACGAGCAGTACTTC
CDR3 protein: CSVEQGYEQYF

D gene: -
V gene: TRBV12-3/TRBV12-4
clone size: -
J gene: TRBJ1-1
CDR3 DNA: TGTGCCAGCAGTCTATATTGGAACACTGAAGCTTTCTTT
CDR3 protein: CASSLYWNTEAFF

D gene: TRBD2
V gene: TRBV3-1/TRBV3-2
clone size: -
J gene: TRBJ2-2
CDR3 DNA: TGTGCCAGCAGCCAAGGACGGGGTGCGGGAGACACCGGGGAGCTGTTTTTT
CDR3 protein: CASSQGRGAGDTGELFF

D gene: -
V gene: TRBV9
clone size: once
J gene: TRBJ2-2
CDR3 DNA: TGTGCCAGCAGCGTAGGAGGTCTGTCCGGGGAGCTGTTTTTT
CDR3 protein: CASSVGGLSGELFF

D gene: TRBD2
V gene: TRBV3-1/TRBV3-2
clone size: -
J gene: TRBJ2-3
CDR3 DNA: TGTGCCAGCAGCCAAATTGTCGGACTAGCGGACACGATATTCACAGATACGCAGTATTTT
CDR3 protein: CASSQIVGLADTIFTDTQYF